This T cell receptor beta chain originates from a study of blood T cell repertoires in COVID-19. The data were produced by immunoSEQ multiplex PCR, yet TCRdb's version contains in-frame clones alone and is incomplete. Of a few hundred thousand clones listed, 80% to 90% are singletons. Germline CDR1 and CDR2: MGHRA and YSYEKL. V gave up 8 bases and J gave up 2 bases, with 19 bases separating them. The CDR3 contains 16 residues. Sample: PBMCs or T cells enriched from blood (not recorded which). The V and J genes are TRBV4-1 and TRBJ2-1, with TRBD2 as a possible D gene (6 bases). The sequence was collected from a woman in her 50s who had recovered from COVID-19. The CDR3 DNA reads as TGCGCCAGCTCAGCCTTACCGGGACTTACCTACAATGAGCAGTTCTTC. This translates into CASSALPGLTYNEQFF.